These 31 T cell receptor beta chains share one sample of origin, sequenced in a study of blood T cell repertoires in COVID-19. Sequencing was performed with immunoSEQ multiplex PCR; in TCRdb, only in-frame clones are kept and a portion is missing. The sample carries under 250,000 clones, roughly 80% recorded once. Sequencing input: peripheral blood. Receptors were obtained from a woman in her seventies with acute or convalescent COVID-19.

The chain employs TRBV5-1 and TRBJ1-1; 11 nucleotides agree with TRBD1. Trimming removed 4 bases from V and 6 bases from J; junction bases left unmatched: 5. The germline V gene encodes CDR1 SGHRS and CDR2 YFSETQ. There are 14 residues in the CDR3. The CDR3 nucleotides read TGCGCCAGCAGCCTGGGACAGGGGGGTTCTGAAGCTTTCTTT. This translates into CASSLGQGGSEAFF.

The chain couples TRBV14 to TRBJ1-1; D gene uncertain. V was shortened by 4 bases and J by 4 bases, with 10 bases between the two germline ends. From germline, CDR1 is SGHDN and CDR2 FVKESK. The length of the CDR3 is 13 residues. CDR3 in DNA: TGTGCCAGCAGCCCCCAGCCGGGCACTGAAGCTTTCTTT. Its translation: CASSPQPGTEAFF.

This clone was seen only once. This rearrangement joins TRBV6-1 to TRBJ2-7, with 7 bases lining up with TRBD1. Losses at the gene ends were 3 bases for V and 4 bases for J; bases not matched to a gene: 9. There are 15 residues in the CDR3. Germline values: CDR1 MNHNS, CDR2 SASEGT. Here the CDR3 DNA reads TGTGCCAGCAGTGATTCGTCAGGGGGAAGGTACGAGCAGTACTTC. Protein: CASSDSSGGRYEQYF.

V usage is TRBV7-8 and J usage is TRBJ1-1; D is uncertain. Germline assignment: CDR1 SGHVS and CDR2 FQNEAQ. The V and J ends lost 5 bases and 0 bases respectively, with 16 bases between them. CDR3 length equals 16 residues. The DNA for the CDR3 is TGTGCCAGCAGCCCTTGGGAGGTGCCAATGAACACTGAAGCTTTCTTT. This translates into CASSPWEVPMNTEAFF.

The chain has TRBV10-3 and TRBJ1-4; maybe TRBD1 (6 bases). Germline loops: CDR1 ENHRY, CDR2 SYGVKD. The CDR3 is 13 residues long. With 4 bases removed from V and 14 bases from J, the gap between germline ends came to 17 bases. CDR3 amino acids: CAISGLGGEGLFF. In DNA, the CDR3 is TGTGCCATCAGTGGCCTAGGGGGAGAAGGGCTGTTTTTT.

The sample holds one count of this clone. The CDR3 sequence: CASSPSGLLLDEQYF. In DNA form, the CDR3 reads TGTGCCAGCAGCCCTTCGGGACTCCTCCTCGACGAGCAGTACTTC. This sequence joins TRBV4-2 and TRBJ2-7, with a weak D call TRBD2 (6 bases). The CDR3 runs 15 residues. V gave up 4 bases and J gave up 5 bases, with 18 bases separating them. The V gene's germline CDR1 is LGHNA and CDR2 YNFKEQ.

V gene TRBV5-6 combines with J gene TRBJ1-6; no clear D gene. Looked up from germline, CDR1 is SGHDT and CDR2 is YYEEEE. The germline V and J ends were trimmed by 2 bases and 6 bases, with 9 bases remaining between them. The length of the CDR3 is 14 residues. The CDR3 protein is CASSFQQINSPLHF. The CDR3, as DNA: TGTGCCAGCAGCTTCCAACAGATTAATTCACCCCTCCACTTT.

The chain joins TRBV14 to TRBJ1-2, with D maybe TRBD1 (5 bases). The germline V and J ends were trimmed by 0 bases and 0 bases, with 8 bases remaining between them. The germline gives CDR1 SGHDN, CDR2 FVKESK. This CDR3 is built from 15 residues. The CDR3 DNA is TGTGCCAGCAGCCAAGACAGGGTCCCTAACTATGGCTACACCTTC. Its protein is CASSQDRVPNYGYTF.

The CDR3 spells CASSSWTGNYGYTF. CDR3 nucleotides: TGTGCCAGCAGCTCCTGGACGGGAAACTATGGCTACACCTTC. This chain uses TRBV5-4 with TRBJ1-2, with no clear D. Germline loops: CDR1 SGHNT, CDR2 YYREEE (reference sequence). Trimming left V 3 bases short and J 2 bases short, with 11 bases between. The CDR3 has 14 residues. Full variable domain (rest looked up from reference TRBV5-4 and TRBJ1-2): ETGVTQSPTHLIKTRGQQVTLRCSSQSGHNTVSWYQQALGQGPQFIFQYYREEENGRGNFPPRFSGLQFPNYSSELNVNALELDDSALYLCASSSWTGNYGYTFGSGTRLTVV.

The CDR3 region is CASSPRVAVYTDTQYF. In DNA, the CDR3 is TGTGCCAGCTCACCAAGGGTAGCGGTCTACACAGATACGCAGTATTTT. This chain connects TRBV18 to TRBJ2-3, with D maybe TRBD2 (6 bases). Between the trimmed V and J ends, which lost 2 bases and 2 bases, there was a span of 14 bases. The CDR3 contains 16 residues. CDR1 is KGHSH, CDR2 LQKENI, per germline.

The J gene is TRBJ1-2, the V gene TRBV4-2, with 7 bases matching TRBD1. This CDR3 contains 13 residues. CDR1 and CDR2 from the germline V gene are LGHNA and YNFKEQ. J gave up 7 bases and V 0 bases, and 2 bases lay outside the gene matches. In DNA, the CDR3 is TGTGCCAGCAGCCAAGACCAGGGGGGTGGCTACACCTTC. Amino acids: CASSQDQGGGYTF.

The rearrangement links TRBV6-5 to TRBJ2-1, with a weak D call TRBD2 (5 bases). There are 14 residues in the CDR3. Trimming left V 2 bases short and J 3 bases short, with 8 bases between. The germline V gene has CDR1 MNHEY and CDR2 SVGAGI. Here the CDR3 reads CASSYPRDYNEQFF. The CDR3 coding sequence is TGTGCCAGCAGTTACCCGAGGGACTACAATGAGCAGTTCTTC.

V and J are TRBV14 and TRBJ1-1; TRBD1 might be the D (5 bases). The CDR3 has 14 amino acids. The V gene lost 0 bases and the J gene lost 11 bases, with 16 bases spanning the gap. CDR1 is SGHDN, CDR2 FVKESK, per germline. The CDR3 loop reads CASSQEGALTRAFF. The CDR3 nucleotides are TGTGCCAGCAGCCAAGAAGGGGCCTTGACTCGGGCTTTCTTT.

The rearrangement joins TRBV6-1 to TRBJ1-2; no clear D gene. Between the trimmed V and J ends, which lost 2 bases and 7 bases, there was a span of 8 bases. The CDR3 length is 12 residues. Germline V gene lookup returns CDR1 MNHNS and CDR2 SASEGT. CDR3 loop: CASSESYAGYTF. CDR3 nucleotide sequence: TGTGCCAGCAGTGAAAGCTACGCTGGCTACACCTTC.

Note on this clone: In the same sample, other DNA sequences code for this CDR3. The chain links TRBV5-6 to TRBJ1-1; no clear D. V dropped 2 bases and J dropped 5 bases, with 7 bases sitting between them. Per germline, CDR1 SGHDT and CDR2 YYEEEE. The CDR3 is made up of 12 amino acids. The CDR3 protein is CASSLTRTEAFF. The CDR3, as DNA: TGTGCCAGCAGCTTAACGAGAACTGAAGCTTTCTTT.

V usage is TRBV6-2 or TRBV6-3 and J usage is TRBJ1-2; a weak D match, TRBD1 (6 bases). The germline gives CDR1 MNHEY, CDR2 SVGEGT. This CDR3 is built from 14 residues. Trimming took off 5 bases at V and 8 bases at J, with 18 bases between the two ends. CDR3 loop: CASSRSRGADGYTF. CDR3 in DNA: TGTGCCAGCAGTCGAAGCCGGGGGGCGGACGGCTACACCTTC.

The V gene is TRBV10-1, the J gene TRBJ1-1; 8 nucleotides line up with TRBD1. V was pared by 3 bases and J by 3 bases, with 9 bases of the junction left unmatched. The germline gives CDR1 WNHNN, CDR2 SYGVQD (reference sequence). The CDR3 length is 16 residues. Written as DNA, the CDR3 is TGCGCCAGCAGTGATTTCAGGACAGGGAGGGACACTGAAGCTTTCTTT. As protein: CASSDFRTGRDTEAFF.

The V gene is TRBV7-8, the J gene TRBJ2-7, with 7 nucleotides matching TRBD1. The CDR3 contains 14 residues. Per germline, CDR1 SGHVS and CDR2 FQNEAQ. The J segment lost 3 bases and the V segment lost 2 bases, leaving 4 bases of the junction unmatched. This chain's CDR3 is CASSLRGQIYEQYF. The CDR3 DNA reads TGTGCCAGCAGCTTACGGGGACAGATCTACGAGCAGTACTTC.

CDR3 loop: CASSFVTEAFF. CDR3 nucleotide sequence: TGTGCCAGCAGCTTCGTGACTGAAGCTTTCTTT. The chain recombines TRBV5-6 with TRBJ1-1; D ambiguous. Trimming took off 2 bases at V and 5 bases at J, with 4 bases between the two ends. The CDR3 is made up of 11 amino acids. CDR1 and CDR2 (germline): SGHDT, YYEEEE.

The V call is TRBV14, the J call TRBJ1-6; the D gene is possibly TRBD1 (5 bases). CDR1 is SGHDN, CDR2 FVKESK, per germline. This CDR3 contains 13 residues. V shed 1 base and J shed 10 bases, with 8 bases lying between them. The CDR3 region is CASSQVAGSPLHF. DNA of the CDR3: TGTGCCAGCAGCCAAGTTGCAGGGTCACCCCTCCACTTT.

The rearrangement links TRBV9 to TRBJ2-7; TRBD1 aligns across 8 bases. The CDR3 runs 12 residues. V lost 3 bases and J lost 6; bases outside the gene matches: 2. Germline lookup yields CDR1 SGDLS and CDR2 YYNGEE. DNA for the CDR3: TGTGCCAGCAGCGAAACAGGGGGCGAGCAGTACTTC. As protein: CASSETGGEQYF.

This chain connects TRBV23-1 to TRBJ2-2; maybe TRBD1 (6 bases). TRBV23-1 carries the ORF label, with uncertain function. This CDR3 has 14 residues. Trimming cost V 5 bases and J 7 bases, with 14 bases left between them. CDR3 amino acids: CASSKGVGIGELFF. In DNA, the CDR3 is TGCGCCAGCAGTAAGGGGGTTGGGATCGGGGAGCTGTTTTTT.

The rearrangement joins TRBV2 to TRBJ1-1; D not resolved. Trimming cost V 3 bases and J 0 bases, with 8 bases left between them. Germline V CDR1 and CDR2: SNHLY, FYNNEI. The CDR3 length is 14 residues. CDR3 bases: TGTGCCAGCAGTGACGACGCGGTGAACACTGAAGCTTTCTTT. It encodes CASSDDAVNTEAFF.

This rearrangement joins TRBV6-5 to TRBJ1-3, with 8 positions matching TRBD1. CDR1 and CDR2 (germline): MNHEY, SVGAGI. With V trimmed by 7 bases and J by 8 bases, 7 bases remained unmatched. The CDR3 length is 13 residues. The CDR3 coding sequence is TGTGCCAGCAAAATTGGACAGGGAGACACCATATATTTT. It specifies CASKIGQGDTIYF.

V usage is TRBV9 and J usage is TRBJ1-2; D possibly corresponds to TRBD1 (6 bases). The CDR3 consists of 14 residues. Trimming removed 4 bases from V and 4 bases from J, with 14 bases in between. Germline V gene lookup returns CDR1 SGDLS and CDR2 YYNGEE. The CDR3 protein is CASSTGQPGYGYTF. In DNA, the CDR3 is TGTGCCAGCAGCACAGGACAGCCGGGCTATGGCTACACCTTC.

Details on this clone: Germline is not matched at one junction end, which may reflect a read error. The chain joins TRBV5-1 to TRBJ1-1; D gene ambiguous. The CDR3 contains 13 residues. Germline values: CDR1 SGHRS, CDR2 YFSETQ. The CDR3 region is CASSSSPNSEAFF. The CDR3 nucleotides are TGCGCCAGCAGCTCAAGTCCAAACAGTGAAGCTTTCTTT.

The genes are TRBV13 and TRBJ2-5; TRBD1 aligns across 8 bases. The CDR3 covers 16 residues. Germline V gene data show CDR1 as PRHDT and CDR2 as FYEKMQ (reference sequence). J lost 2 bases, V lost 0 bases, and 5 bases had no gene match. The CDR3 sequence: CASSLGGRGPQETQYF. In DNA, the CDR3 is TGTGCCAGCAGCTTAGGTGGCAGGGGGCCTCAAGAGACCCAGTACTTC.

The genes are TRBV19 and TRBJ1-5; the match to TRBD1 covers 11 bases. CDR1 is LNHDA and CDR2 is SQIVND in the germline V gene (reference sequence). CDR3 length: 17 residues. Unmatched junction bases numbered 11, after V lost 6 bases and J lost 4 bases. CDR3 region: CASSGTGGRALNQPQHF. In DNA, the CDR3 is TGTGCCAGTAGCGGGACAGGGGGTCGGGCGCTGAATCAGCCCCAGCATTTT.

J is TRBJ2-6 and V is TRBV14, with 7 bases aligning to TRBD1. CDR1 is SGHDN, CDR2 FVKESK, per germline. Trimming at V came to 4 bases and at J to 1 base, leaving 4 bases not matched to a gene. The CDR3 runs to 16 residues. The CDR3 spells CASSRYRGSGANVLTF. As DNA, the CDR3 is TGTGCCAGCAGCCGGTACAGGGGTTCTGGGGCCAACGTCCTGACTTTC.

The rearrangement joins TRBV4-2 to TRBJ2-1; D uncertain. The V end was cut by 0 bases, the J end by 7 bases, with 13 bases between. CDR1 and CDR2 (germline): LGHNA, YNFKEQ. This CDR3 region has 15 residues. The CDR3 here is CASSQEFSSRNEQFF. Here the CDR3 DNA reads TGTGCCAGCAGCCAAGAATTTAGTTCCCGTAATGAGCAGTTCTTC.

This chain links TRBV5-1 with TRBJ1-2; 9 bases map to TRBD1. The CDR3 runs 14 residues. CDR1 is SGHRS and CDR2 is YFSETQ in the germline V gene. V trimming: 4 bases; J trimming: 4 bases; junction bases outside the gene matches: 5. Here the CDR3 reads CASSPGTGTYGYTF. CDR3 nucleotide sequence: TGCGCCAGCAGCCCCGGGACAGGGACCTATGGCTACACCTTC.